Below, 17 T cell receptor beta chains from the same sample are listed, as sequenced in a study of blood T cells in healthy people across ages. Using a J-beta primer mix together with a sample-barcoded 5' primer, a second PCR was run for roughly 6 to 12 cycles. TCRdb fed the 5' RACE reads into MiXCR, producing one record per CDR3 protein. Among about 1.5 million distinct CDR3 sequences listed, approximately 43% were seen once. The sequenced sample was blood. These receptors originate from a woman under 30 in good health.

The V and J genes are TRBV9 and TRBJ2-3, with 7 nucleotides matching TRBD2. The CDR3 loop spans 13 amino acids. Per the germline V gene, CDR1 is SGDLS and CDR2 is YYNGEE. The ends lost 1 base at V and 4 bases at J; junction bases unmatched: 0. The CDR3 is CASSVTSADTQYF. DNA for the CDR3: TGTGCCAGCAGCGTAACTAGCGCAGATACGCAGTATTTT. Full variable domain (outside the CDR3, taken from reference TRBV9 and TRBJ2-3): DSGVTQTPKHLITATGQRVTLRCSPRSGDLSVYWYQQSLDQGLQFLIQYYNGEERAKGNILERFSAQQFPDLHSELNLSSLELGDSALYFCASSVTSADTQYFGPGTRLTVL.

This chain links TRBV12-3 or TRBV12-4 with TRBJ2-1; weak D call: TRBD2 (6 bases). This CDR3 region has 16 residues. V gave up 1 base and J gave up 6 bases, with 16 bases separating them. The CDR3 protein is CASSLGFGGTGNEQFF. The DNA of the CDR3 is TGTGCCAGCAGTTTAGGTTTCGGGGGTACGGGCAATGAGCAGTTCTTC.

Of note for this clonotype: One end of the junction varies from germline; a read error may be responsible. The chain uses TRBV10-3 and TRBJ1-2; D might be TRBD1 (6 bases). The CDR3 contains 16 residues. Germline lookup yields CDR1 ENHRY and CDR2 SYGVKD. CDR3 residues: CAVSEGPRQANYGYTF. The DNA for the CDR3 is TGTGCCGTCAGTGAGGGTCCCAGACAGGCTAACTATGGCTACACCTTC.

The V gene is TRBV5-5, the J gene TRBJ1-2; tentatively, D is TRBD1 (5 bases). Germline CDR1 reads SGHKS; CDR2 reads YYEKEE (reference sequence). This CDR3 is built from 16 residues. The V and J ends lost 0 bases and 8 bases respectively, with 20 bases between them. CDR3 protein: CASSLDLNSGTDGYTF. The CDR3 DNA reads as TGTGCCAGCAGCTTGGACCTAAATTCTGGGACTGACGGCTACACCTTC.

Many counts were recorded for this clonotype. The chain couples TRBV20-1 to TRBJ2-7; D gene uncertain. CDR1 is DFQATT and CDR2 is SNEGSKA in the germline V gene (reference sequence). The CDR3 is made up of 12 amino acids. V was clipped by 1 base and J by 2 bases, with 6 bases between them. The CDR3 nucleotides are TGCAGTGCTAGAGTTGGGACCTACGAGCAGTACTTC. It specifies CSARVGTYEQYF.

This clonotype was seen repeatedly, ten times or more. The V and J genes are TRBV7-2 and TRBJ2-1, with 7 bases lining up with TRBD1. The CDR3 covers 15 residues. Germline V gene sequence: CDR1 SGHTA, CDR2 FQGNSA. J was trimmed by 0 bases and V by 5 bases; bases with no gene match: 4. The chain's CDR3 is CASSPWDSSYNEQFF. The CDR3 DNA follows: TGTGCCAGCAGCCCATGGGACAGCTCCTACAATGAGCAGTTCTTC. Supplemented by reference TRBV7-2 and TRBJ2-1, the full variable domain reads GAGVSQSPSNKVTEKGKDVELRCDPISGHTALYWYRQSLGQGLEFLIYFQGNSAPDKSGLPSDRFSAERTGGSVSTLTIQRTQQEDSAVYLCASSPWDSSYNEQFFGPGTRLTVL.

The chain combines TRBV29-1 with TRBJ2-5, with D possibly TRBD1 on 6 matching bases. The CDR3 has 14 amino acids. V was shortened by 4 bases and J by 4 bases, with 16 bases between the two germline ends. Germline V CDR1 and CDR2: SQVTM, ANQGSEA. The CDR3 reads CSVATRGIGETQYF. CDR3 bases: TGCAGCGTTGCTACCAGGGGAATTGGAGAGACCCAGTACTTC.

This clonotype has a single count. J is TRBJ2-7 and V is TRBV2; TRBD1 matches at 9 bases. Germline V CDR1 and CDR2: SNHLY, FYNNEI. The CDR3 sequence is 14 residues long. Trimming removed 6 bases from V and 7 bases from J; junction bases left unmatched: 10. This CDR3 reads CASSSSGTGNEQYF. In nucleotides, the CDR3 is TGTGCCAGCAGCTCATCCGGGACAGGGAATGAGCAGTACTTC.

This clonotype was counted ten times or more. The chain links TRBV4-1 to TRBJ1-6; perhaps TRBD1 as D (6 bases). The V end lost 0 bases, the J end lost 2 bases, and 8 bases lay between the germline ends. This CDR3 is built from 16 residues. Looked up from germline, CDR1 is MGHRA and CDR2 is YSYEKL. In DNA form, the CDR3 reads TGCGCCAGCAGCCAAGAGCCAGGGGCCTATAATTCACCCCTCCACTTT. Its translation: CASSQEPGAYNSPLHF.

V usage is TRBV28 and J usage is TRBJ2-1, with TRBD2 matching over 9 bases. After removal of 4 bases from V and 3 bases from J, the junction contained 7 bases not matched to a gene. Looked up from germline, CDR1 is MDHEN and CDR2 is SYDVKM. CDR3 length: 16 amino acids. The CDR3 DNA reads as TGTGCCAGCAGTTCAGGGACTAGCCGAATCTACAATGAGCAGTTCTTC. It specifies CASSSGTSRIYNEQFF. Full variable domain (outside the CDR3, taken from reference TRBV28 and TRBJ2-1): DVKVTQSSRYLVKRTGEKVFLECVQDMDHENMFWYRQDPGLGLRLIYFSYDVKMKEKGDIPEGYSVSREKKERFSLILESASTNQTSMYLCASSSGTSRIYNEQFFGPGTRLTVL.

This chain joins TRBV7-8 and TRBJ1-1, with TRBD1 identical over 8 bases. The trim removed 5 bases at V and 5 bases at J, leaving 10 bases unmatched. Per germline, CDR1 SGHVS and CDR2 FQNEAQ. The CDR3 loop spans 15 amino acids. The CDR3 nucleotides are TGTGCCAGCAGCCGACGGACAGGGTCCGGGACTGAAGCTTTCTTT. Translation: CASSRRTGSGTEAFF.

Regarding this clonotype: This clone may be a read error of a much larger clone one base away. The chain uses TRBV28 and TRBJ2-6, with D uncertain. Germline V gene data show CDR1 as MDHEN and CDR2 as SYDVKM. Trimming shortened V by 5 bases and J by 0 bases, and 11 bases separated the two germline ends. This CDR3 has 16 amino acids. CDR3 DNA: TGTGCCAGCAGTAGGATGGAGAGCTCTGGGGCCAACGTCCTGACTTTC. This codes for CASSRMESSGANVLTF.

The chain is built from TRBV10-3 and TRBJ2-3; D is uncertain. Trimming shortened V by 3 bases and J by 1 base, and 14 bases separated the two germline ends. The CDR3 extends over 16 amino acids. Looked up from germline, CDR1 is ENHRY and CDR2 is SYGVKD. The CDR3 is CAISESTDLGTDTQYF. DNA of the CDR3: TGTGCCATCAGTGAATCAACGGACCTTGGCACAGATACGCAGTATTTT.

The rearrangement links TRBV7-2 to TRBJ1-5; D unclear. Germline V gene sequence: CDR1 SGHTA, CDR2 FQGNSA. Trimming removed 3 bases at V and 3 bases at J, with 18 bases between. This CDR3 region has 17 residues. The DNA of the CDR3 is TGTGCCAGCAGCTTGGGGTTCGGACGCGGTGTCAATCAGCCCCAGCATTTT. Translating it yields CASSLGFGRGVNQPQHF. The full variable domain, its missing parts supplied by reference TRBV7-2 and TRBJ1-5, is GAGVSQSPSNKVTEKGKDVELRCDPISGHTALYWYRQSLGQGLEFLIYFQGNSAPDKSGLPSDRFSAERTGGSVSTLTIQRTQQEDSAVYLCASSLGFGRGVNQPQHFGDGTRLSIL.

The J gene is TRBJ1-5, the V gene TRBV28, with D uncertain. This CDR3 is 14 amino acids long. Trimming took 2 bases from V and 4 from J, leaving 9 bases between them. Germline assignment: CDR1 MDHEN and CDR2 SYDVKM. In nucleotides, the CDR3 is TGTGCCAGCAGTTTACCCCTACGAAATCAGCCCCAGCATTTT. Its translation: CASSLPLRNQPQHF.

This clonotype was seen a handful of times. The chain employs TRBV20-1 and TRBJ2-3; 15 bases fit TRBD2. V trimming: 6 bases; J trimming: 6 bases; junction bases outside the gene matches: 1. This CDR3 is 13 amino acids long. Germline assignment: CDR1 DFQATT and CDR2 SNEGSKA (reference sequence). CDR3 residues: CSAGLAGGDTQYF. The CDR3 coding sequence is TGCAGTGCCGGACTAGCGGGAGGGGATACGCAGTATTTT.

The CDR3 DNA sequence: TGTGCCAGCAGTTTAGATATTAACTATGTCGGCTACACCTTC. This sequence encodes CASSLDINYVGYTF. The chain recombines TRBV27 with TRBJ1-2; no clear D gene. The V gene's germline CDR1 is MNHEY and CDR2 SMNVEV (reference sequence). CDR3 length: 14 residues. With 2 bases removed from V and 8 bases from J, the gap between germline ends came to 15 bases.